Below, 6 T cell receptor beta chains from the same sample are listed, as sequenced in a study of blood T cell repertoires in COVID-19. Sequencing was performed with immunoSEQ multiplex PCR; in TCRdb, only in-frame clones are kept and a portion is missing. Here the sample spans about 72,000 clones, roughly 85% being singletons. Sequencing was done on a sample of peripheral blood. These receptor sequences come from a man aged 25-45 years with acute or convalescent COVID-19.

The V gene is TRBV9, the J gene TRBJ2-7, with 12 bases identical to TRBD2. CDR3 size: 16 residues. Germline trimming cut 5 bases from V and 6 bases from J; bases unmatched to any gene: 12. The germline V gene encodes CDR1 SGDLS and CDR2 YYNGEE. Here the CDR3 DNA reads TGTGCCAGCAGTGAGACTAGCGGGAGCTTAGTGGGCGAGCAGTACTTC. Amino acid sequence: CASSETSGSLVGEQYF.

V gene TRBV4-1 combines with J gene TRBJ1-4; 7 bases match TRBD1. Trimming took 5 bases from V and 4 from J; bases not matched to a gene: 7. Germline CDR1 reads MGHRA; CDR2 reads YSYEKL. The CDR3 extends over 15 amino acids. In nucleotides, the CDR3 is TGCGCCAGCAGCTCAACCGGGACAGTTAATGAAAAACTGTTTTTT. This codes for CASSSTGTVNEKLFF.

The J gene is TRBJ2-7, the V gene TRBV27, with 10 bases fitting TRBD2. V was pared by 6 bases and J by 1 base, with 6 bases of the junction left unmatched. The germline V gene encodes CDR1 MNHEY and CDR2 SMNVEV (reference sequence). The CDR3 loop spans 15 amino acids. The CDR3 sequence is CASSSLAGESYEQYF. CDR3 sequence (DNA): TGTGCCAGCAGCTCCCTAGCGGGAGAATCCTACGAGCAGTACTTC.

The chain couples TRBV18 to TRBJ2-7, with TRBD2 matching 13 bases. From germline, CDR1 is KGHSH and CDR2 LQKENI. This CDR3 has 17 residues. Trimming cost V 2 bases and J 4 bases; bases outside gene matches: 8. The CDR3 region is CASSPAGTSGNNYEQYF. The CDR3 nucleotides read TGTGCCAGCTCACCAGCCGGGACTAGCGGGAACAATTACGAGCAGTACTTC.

In this sample, this clone turned up a few times. The V and J genes are TRBV7-2 and TRBJ2-1; 12 positions match TRBD2. The CDR3 is 18 residues long. Trimming at V came to 0 bases and at J to 7 bases, leaving 10 bases not matched to a gene. Germline V gene lookup returns CDR1 SGHTA and CDR2 FQGNSA. CDR3 loop: CASSLAPPLAGGRNEQFF. In nucleotides, the CDR3 is TGTGCCAGCAGCTTAGCCCCCCCTCTAGCGGGAGGGCGAAATGAGCAGTTCTTC.

The chain uses TRBV2 and TRBJ1-5, with unresolved D. The length of the CDR3 is 13 residues. CDR1 and CDR2 (germline): SNHLY, FYNNEI. Trimming stripped 8 bases from V and 3 bases from J, with 11 bases between. The DNA of the CDR3 is TGTGCCAGCGATTGGAGGTCCAATCAGCCCCAGCATTTT. Protein sequence: CASDWRSNQPQHF.